The rows below give T cell receptor beta chains drawn from one sample of a study of blood T cell repertoires in COVID-19. Profiling relied on immunoSEQ multiplex PCR, and the TCRdb table lists in-frame clones only, not all of them. This sample yields approximately 85,000 clones, of which less than 95% are seen a single time; under 1.1% belongs to the top ten. Source material: peripheral blood. These receptors were obtained from a woman between 50 and 59 years old in a cohort sampled during active COVID-19. Each CDR3 is given with its conserved first and last residue. Each record gives: clone size, D gene, V gene, J gene, CDR3 protein, CDR3 DNA. The D gene is left open where the match is weak. A row's size may be missing; if present it is once, few, many or a size class.

>.|TRBD1|TRBV18|TRBJ2-7
CASSYGQDSYEQYF
TGTGCCAGCTCATATGGACAGGACTCCTACGAGCAGTACTTC
>.|TRBD2|TRBV20-1|TRBJ2-7
CSASTSGRAILKNEQYF
TGCAGTGCTAGTACTAGCGGGAGGGCCATCTTAAAAAACGAGCAGTACTTC
>.|TRBD1|TRBV2|TRBJ2-2
CASKGQGSNTGELFF
TGTGCCAGCAAGGGACAGGGGTCAAACACCGGGGAGCTGTTTTTT
>.|TRBD1|TRBV19|TRBJ1-2
CASTPGTGFFSYTF
TGTGCCAGTACCCCCGGGACAGGGTTTTTCAGCTACACCTTC
>.|.|TRBV27|TRBJ2-7
CASSLSGPGNAYEQYF
TGTGCCAGCAGTTTGTCCGGTCCAGGGAATGCCTACGAGCAGTACTTC
>.|TRBD2|TRBV2|TRBJ2-1
CASTGEGTSYNEQFF
TGTGCCAGCACGGGTGAGGGGACTAGCTACAATGAGCAGTTCTTC
>once|.|TRBV7-9|TRBJ1-2
CASSLVEGLYGYTF
TGTGCCAGCAGCTTAGTGGAGGGGCTCTATGGCTACACCTTC
>.|.|TRBV6-6|TRBJ1-2
CASSPQGFYGYTF
TGTGCCAGCAGCCCCCAGGGATTCTATGGCTACACCTTC
>.|.|TRBV7-9|TRBJ1-2
CASSPGGTSGGYGYTF
TGTGCCAGCAGCCCCGGAGGGACCTCGGGAGGCTATGGCTACACCTTC
>.|TRBD2|TRBV7-2|TRBJ2-2
CASSGGLAGVGGELFF
TGTGCCAGCAGCGGTGGACTAGCGGGAGTGGGCGGGGAGCTGTTTTTT
>.|.|TRBV6-5|TRBJ2-1
CASSYSIGGRYNEQFF
TGTGCCAGCAGTTACTCGATCGGGGGTCGCTACAATGAGCAGTTCTTC
>.|TRBD2|TRBV5-4|TRBJ2-1
CASSTTSGSRNEQFF
TGTGCCAGCAGCACTACTAGCGGGAGTCGGAATGAGCAGTTCTTC
>.|TRBD1|TRBV10-1|TRBJ2-1
CASSEQGAPYNEQFF
TGCGCCAGCAGTGAACAGGGGGCCCCTTACAATGAGCAGTTCTTC
>.|.|TRBV27|TRBJ2-5
CASSFSRQFQETQYF
TGTGCCAGCAGTTTCAGCCGACAGTTCCAAGAGACCCAGTACTTC
>.|.|TRBV19|TRBJ2-1
CASSMDLSNEQFF
TGTGCCAGTAGTATGGACTTATCAAATGAGCAGTTCTTC
>.|.|TRBV5-6|TRBJ1-2
CASSRVSGGYTF
TGTGCCAGCAGCCGCGTGAGCGGGGGCTACACCTTC
>once|.|TRBV6-5|TRBJ2-7
CASSNATTRWYEQYF
TGTGCCAGCAGCAACGCGACTACCAGGTGGTACGAGCAGTACTTC
>.|.|TRBV19|TRBJ1-5
CASSTQVSNQPQHF
TGTGCCAGTAGTACCCAGGTGAGCAATCAGCCCCAGCATTTT
>.|.|TRBV4-2|TRBJ1-5
CASSQAAAGVKNQPQHF
TGTGCCAGCAGCCAAGCCGCCGCCGGGGTAAAGAATCAGCCCCAGCATTTT
>.|.|TRBV28|TRBJ1-1
CASSFGQTNTEAFF
TGTGCCAGCAGTTTCGGACAGACGAACACTGAAGCTTTCTTT
>.|.|TRBV4-2|TRBJ2-7
CASSQESRGAEQYF
TGTGCCAGCAGCCAAGAAAGCAGGGGGGCCGAGCAGTACTTC
>once|.|TRBV20-1|TRBJ2-7
CSASLAEQYF
TGCAGTGCTAGCTTAGCCGAGCAGTACTTC
>.|.|TRBV11-2|TRBJ1-2
CASSSAGAPTLNYGYTF
TGTGCCAGCAGCTCGGCGGGGGCACCAACCTTGAACTATGGCTACACCTTC
>.|.|TRBV10-2|TRBJ2-7
CASSDSPVQVQYF
TGCGCCAGCAGTGACTCGCCAGTCCAGGTGCAGTACTTC
>.|TRBD2|TRBV7-2|TRBJ2-7
CASSLGAGNSYEQYF
TGTGCCAGCAGCTTAGGAGCGGGAAACTCCTACGAGCAGTACTTC
>.|.|TRBV7-9|TRBJ2-6
CASSFTGSSGANVLTF
TGTGCCAGCAGCTTTACAGGATCCTCTGGGGCCAACGTCCTGACTTTC
>.|TRBD2|TRBV5-1|TRBJ2-7
CASRPGTSGTYEQYF
TGCGCCAGCCGCCCCGGGACTAGCGGGACCTACGAGCAGTACTTC
>.|TRBD1|TRBV12-5|TRBJ1-2
CASGLVLGTERGGYTF
TGTGCTAGTGGTTTGGTACTGGGGACAGAAAGAGGAGGCTACACCTTC
>.|TRBD1|TRBV6-4|TRBJ2-1
CASSDSTRGRNEQFF
TGTGCCAGCAGTGACTCGACAAGGGGGCGGAATGAGCAGTTCTTC
>.|TRBD2|TRBV28|TRBJ2-7
CASSLTVLAGVIYEQYF
TGTGCCAGCAGCCTAACAGTACTAGCGGGAGTTATCTACGAGCAGTACTTC
>.|TRBD2|TRBV5-1|TRBJ2-5
CASQRTGLAGGETQYF
TGCGCCAGCCAAAGGACGGGACTAGCGGGAGGAGAGACCCAGTACTTC
>.|TRBD1|TRBV10-3|TRBJ2-2
CAISETGTGDTGELFF
TGTGCCATCAGTGAGACTGGGACAGGGGACACCGGGGAGCTGTTTTTT
>.|TRBD2|TRBV10-1|TRBJ2-2
CASSAGLAGGFTGELFF
TGCGCCAGCAGCGCTGGACTAGCGGGAGGGTTCACCGGGGAGCTGTTTTTT
>.|.|TRBV3-1/TRBV3-2|TRBJ1-2
CASSLSRRPSGYTF
TGTGCCAGCAGCCTATCGCGGAGACCGTCTGGCTACACCTTC
>.|.|TRBV14|TRBJ2-3
CASSQGGRSSTDTQYF
TGTGCCAGCAGCCAAGGAGGGCGGTCTAGCACAGATACGCAGTATTTT
>.|.|TRBV12-3/TRBV12-4|TRBJ2-5
CASSFSGGETQYF
TGTGCCAGCAGTTTTTCCGGGGGAGAGACCCAGTACTTC
>.|TRBD2|TRBV7-2|TRBJ2-7
CASSPGGSSGSSYEQYF
TGTGCCAGCAGCCCAGGAGGATCTAGCGGGAGCTCCTACGAGCAGTACTTC
>.|TRBD1|TRBV27|TRBJ1-1
CASGRTGWGTEAFF
TGTGCCAGCGGCAGGACAGGTTGGGGCACTGAAGCTTTCTTT
>.|TRBD1|TRBV19|TRBJ2-1
CASSVDRFNEQFF
TGTGCCAGTAGTGTGGACAGGTTTAATGAGCAGTTCTTC
>once|.|TRBV6-6|TRBJ1-2
CASSLGLPYGYTF
TGTGCCAGCAGTCTGGGACTGCCCTATGGCTACACCTTC
>.|TRBD2|TRBV3-1/TRBV3-2|TRBJ2-3
CASSPAGGLSDTQYF
TGTGCCAGCAGCCCGGCGGGAGGGTTGTCAGATACGCAGTATTTT
>.|TRBD1|TRBV7-9|TRBJ2-7
CASSRSGTVPYEQYF
TGTGCCAGCAGTCGTTCCGGGACAGTCCCCTACGAGCAGTACTTC
>.|TRBD1|TRBV28|TRBJ2-2
CASSLSGTGNTGELFF
TGTGCCAGCAGTTTATCTGGGACAGGTAACACCGGGGAGCTGTTTTTT
>.|TRBD1|TRBV5-1|TRBJ1-2
CASSSDRGPLGYTF
TGCGCCAGCAGCTCGGACAGGGGACCCCTCGGCTACACCTTC
>.|.|TRBV11-1|TRBJ2-7
CASSPGGGYYEQYF
TGTGCCAGCAGCCCCGGGGGTGGGTACTACGAGCAGTACTTC
>once|TRBD1|TRBV28|TRBJ2-7
CASSSPGTGSYEQYF
TGTGCCAGCAGTTCCCCCGGGACAGGGAGCTACGAGCAGTACTTC
>.|.|TRBV28|TRBJ1-2
CASIARNYGYTF
TGTGCCAGCATAGCCCGCAACTATGGCTACACCTTC
>.|.|TRBV18|TRBJ1-4
CASSPFQGREKLFF
TGTGCCAGCTCACCGTTTCAGGGTAGGGAAAAACTGTTTTTT
>.|TRBD2|TRBV6-2/TRBV6-3|TRBJ2-3
CASRPSGRGTDTQYF
TGTGCCAGCAGACCTAGCGGGAGAGGCACAGATACGCAGTATTTT